The 32 T cell receptor beta chains listed next were all sequenced from one sample in a study of CD8+ T cells in alopecia areata (dated by TCRdb to the late 2010s). Libraries were prepared through the immunoSEQ multiplex PCR assay. To provide template for TCR sequencing, every sample had RNA extracted and reverse transcribed into cDNA. The immuneACCESS repertoire file appears here via TCRdb, limited to in-frame rearrangements. These files lack a portion of the clones; in checked studies, under half of the deficit traces to unresolved V genes, and the cause of the others is not known. For this sample there are roughly 97,000 clones; roughly two fifths appear just once. The ten biggest clones cover approximately 1.5% of the sample. Specimen: CD4+ T cells sorted from blood. These receptors were obtained from a human donor with alopecia areata.

This chain connects TRBV5-1 to TRBJ2-7; TRBD1 aligns across 10 bases. There are 19 residues in the CDR3. Germline values: CDR1 SGHRS, CDR2 YFSETQ. Trimming cost V 3 bases and J 6 bases; bases outside gene matches: 21. The CDR3 DNA reads as TGCGCCAGCAGCTCCGGAGGCCAGGGACAGGGGAACGGAGGGGGCGAGCAGTACTTC. Translated, it gives CASSSGGQGQGNGGGEQYF.

There are a few counts of this clone. The chain carries TRBV14 and TRBJ2-5, with 11 bases lining up with TRBD2. The germline gives CDR1 SGHDN, CDR2 FVKESK. Losses at the gene ends were 4 bases for V and 4 bases for J; bases not matched to a gene: 2. The CDR3 spans 14 residues. CDR3 sequence: CASSPGLAGETQYF. CDR3 in DNA: TGTGCCAGCAGCCCAGGACTAGCGGGAGAGACCCAGTACTTC. The entire variable domain, with the rest obtained from reference TRBV14 and TRBJ2-5, is as follows: EAGVTQFPSHSVIEKGQTVTLRCDPISGHDNLYWYRRVMGKEIKFLLHFVKESKQDESGMPNNRFLAERTGGTYSTLKVQPAELEDSGVYFCASSPGLAGETQYFGPGTRLLVL.

This clone was picked up one time. This sequence joins TRBV30 and TRBJ2-4, with D perhaps matching TRBD2 (6 bases). Germline loops: CDR1 GTSNPN, CDR2 SVGIG (reference sequence). Between the trimmed V and J ends, which lost 1 base and 6 bases, there was a span of 13 bases. There are 14 residues in the CDR3. In DNA, the CDR3 is TGTGCCTGGAGTGGCGGGACTCAGACAAACATTCAGTACTTC. The encoded protein is CAWSGGTQTNIQYF.

As DNA, the CDR3 is TGTGCCAGCAGCTCCAATTTCGAGCAGTACTTC. Translated: CASSSNFEQYF. The chain employs TRBV5-4 and TRBJ2-7; D gene unclear. Germline V gene lookup returns CDR1 SGHNT and CDR2 YYREEE (reference sequence). The CDR3 totals 11 residues. Trimming stripped 3 bases from V and 6 bases from J, with 7 bases between.

This clone was observed a handful of times. The V call is TRBV19, the J call TRBJ1-5, with 7 bases lining up with TRBD1. V shed 6 bases, J shed 7 bases, and the junction held 9 bases outside the gene matches. Germline V gene lookup returns CDR1 LNHDA and CDR2 SQIVND (reference sequence). CDR3 length equals 14 residues. The CDR3: CASSRGQPGQPQHF. DNA for the CDR3: TGTGCCAGTAGCCGGGGACAGCCGGGACAGCCCCAGCATTTT.

This chain joins TRBV4-1 and TRBJ2-1; perhaps TRBD1 as D (5 bases). V lost 1 base, J lost 4 bases, and 11 bases lay in between. CDR3 length: 15 amino acids. CDR1 and CDR2 (germline): MGHRA, YSYEKL. CDR3 loop: CASSQALNRYNEQFF. The DNA of the CDR3 is TGCGCCAGCAGCCAAGCACTTAACAGGTACAATGAGCAGTTCTTC.

The table lists this clone with a few counts. The chain employs TRBV7-9 and TRBJ2-3; the match to TRBD2 covers 8 bases. CDR3 length: 17 amino acids. The junction had 18 bases not matched to a gene; V was cut back by 6 bases and J by 7 bases. Germline CDR1 SEHNR, CDR2 FQNEAQ (reference sequence). CDR3 DNA: TGTGCCAGCAGTGGGCGGGGGGACATCCGCCTTCAGTATACGCAGTATTTT. It specifies CASSGRGDIRLQYTQYF.

This chain links TRBV29-1 with TRBJ2-7; 11 nucleotides line up with TRBD1. The CDR3 has 13 amino acids. Losses at the gene ends were 4 bases for V and 6 bases for J; bases not matched to a gene: 5. Germline loops: CDR1 SQVTM, CDR2 ANQGSEA. The CDR3 loop is CSVGRDRGGEQYF. The CDR3 DNA is TGCAGCGTTGGCCGGGACAGGGGGGGCGAGCAGTACTTC.

V is TRBV9 and J is TRBJ1-2; tentatively, D is TRBD1 (5 bases). Trimming pared 0 bases from V and 13 bases from J, leaving 16 bases between. The CDR3 has 13 residues. The V gene's germline CDR1 is SGDLS and CDR2 YYNGEE. The CDR3 DNA reads TGTGCCAGCAGCGTAGAAGGGGCAGCCGCAGGCACCTTC. It is translated as CASSVEGAAAGTF.

This sequence joins TRBV2 and TRBJ2-3; 7 bases agree with TRBD1. The CDR3 is 15 amino acids. The V and J ends lost 1 base and 4 bases, in that order; junction bases with no gene match: 5. The germline V gene has CDR1 SNHLY and CDR2 FYNNEI. The CDR3 bases are TGTGCCAGCAGTGAAGAACAGGGGTCCGCAGATACGCAGTATTTT. Translation: CASSEEQGSADTQYF. Based on the CDR3 plus reference TRBV2 and TRBJ2-3, the full variable domain is EPEVTQTPSHQVTQMGQEVILRCVPISNHLYFYWYRQILGQKVEFLVSFYNNEISEKSEIFDDQFSVERPDGSNFTLKIRSTKLEDSAMYFCASSEEQGSADTQYFGPGTRLTVL.

This chain connects TRBV10-3 to TRBJ2-7, with a possible D match to TRBD2 (5 bases). Looked up from germline, CDR1 is ENHRY and CDR2 is SYGVKD. The CDR3 totals 14 residues. V lost 4 bases, J lost 1 base, and 11 bases lay in between. The CDR3 loop reads CAISAGRASYEQYF. The CDR3 DNA follows: TGTGCCATCAGTGCCGGGCGGGCGTCCTACGAGCAGTACTTC.

The rearrangement links TRBV2 to TRBJ2-7; TRBD2 aligns across 13 bases. There are 15 residues in the CDR3. Trimming took 6 bases from V and 5 from J; bases not matched to a gene: 7. The germline V gene encodes CDR1 SNHLY and CDR2 FYNNEI. DNA of the CDR3: TGTGCCAGCAGGAGGACTAGCGGGAGTATCAACGAGCAGTACTTC. It translates to CASRRTSGSINEQYF.

The chain carries TRBV2 and TRBJ1-2; D remains unclear. The CDR3 is made up of 11 amino acids. Trimming took off 6 bases at V and 5 bases at J, with 7 bases between the two ends. CDR1 and CDR2 from the germline V gene are SNHLY and FYNNEI. DNA for the CDR3: TGTGCCAGCAGCGTTACTTATGGCTACACCTTC. The encoded protein is CASSVTYGYTF.

This clone occurred a few times. This chain connects TRBV15 to TRBJ2-6, with D unclear. This CDR3 region has 15 residues. V was clipped by 0 bases and J by 2 bases, with 5 bases between them. Germline CDR1 and CDR2: LNHNV and YYDKDF (reference sequence). The CDR3 sequence: CATSRDPAGANVLTF. The CDR3 region has the DNA TGTGCCACCAGCAGAGATCCTGCTGGGGCCAACGTCCTGACTTTC.

The chain is built from TRBV25-1 and TRBJ1-6; possibly TRBD1 for D (6 bases). The germline V and J ends were trimmed by 6 bases and 8 bases, with 11 bases remaining between them. This CDR3 has 13 residues. The germline gives CDR1 MGHDK, CDR2 SYGVNS. The CDR3, as DNA: TGTGCCAGCAGGAGGGGGACGGATTCACCCCTCCACTTT. It yields the protein CASRRGTDSPLHF.

The chain couples TRBV2 to TRBJ2-7, with 12 bases fitting TRBD2. Trimming removed 5 bases from V and 3 bases from J; junction bases left unmatched: 8. This CDR3 region has 16 residues. The germline gives CDR1 SNHLY, CDR2 FYNNEI. CDR3 loop: CASSRSTSGGFYEQYF. The CDR3 DNA sequence: TGTGCCAGCAGTCGATCAACTAGCGGGGGGTTCTACGAGCAGTACTTC.

The chain combines TRBV30 with TRBJ1-2, with D uncertain. CDR1 is GTSNPN, CDR2 SVGIG, per germline (reference sequence). The CDR3 is 11 residues long. The V gene lost 5 bases and the J gene lost 9 bases, with 13 bases spanning the gap. The CDR3 loop reads CAWPPEGSYTF. The CDR3, as DNA: TGTGCCTGGCCCCCGGAGGGAAGCTACACCTTC.

The chain recombines TRBV4-2 with TRBJ2-3, with D possibly TRBD2 on 5 matching bases. Germline CDR1 is LGHNA and CDR2 is YNFKEQ. V lost 0 bases to trimming and J lost 7 bases, with 29 bases between them. The CDR3 totals 20 residues. The CDR3 reads CASSQDSRGLRTLQSNTQYF. CDR3 nucleotides: TGTGCCAGCAGCCAAGATAGTCGCGGACTGCGCACGCTTCAGTCGAATACGCAGTATTTT.

This clone was seen a few times. Other DNA sequences in the sample encode the same CDR3. The chain employs TRBV18 and TRBJ2-5; 10 bases map to TRBD1. The V segment lost 3 bases and the J segment 5 bases; nucleotides outside the gene matches: 3. From germline, CDR1 is KGHSH and CDR2 LQKENI. This CDR3 has 14 amino acids. DNA for the CDR3: TGTGCCAGCTCACCGAGGGGACAGGGGGAGACCCAGTACTTC. Translated, it gives CASSPRGQGETQYF.

CDR3 in DNA: TGTGCTAGTGGTTTGGTACAGGGACAGCAGTTCTTC. It yields the protein CASGLVQGQQFF. The rearrangement links TRBV12-5 to TRBJ2-1; perhaps TRBD1 as D (6 bases). Germline values: CDR1 LGHNT, CDR2 FRNRAP. The CDR3 runs to 12 residues. The ends were cut back, 0 bases at V and 11 bases at J, with 8 bases in the middle.

This clone came up a few times. The chain recombines TRBV28 with TRBJ2-5, with D possibly being TRBD2 (6 bases). Germline V lookup: CDR1 MDHEN, CDR2 SYDVKM. V lost 4 bases, J lost 4 bases, and 13 bases lay in between. This CDR3 has 14 amino acids. Here the CDR3 DNA reads TGTGCCAGCAGTTCTCGACGGGGAGGAGAGACCCAGTACTTC. Amino acids: CASSSRRGGETQYF.

This chain uses TRBV30 with TRBJ2-5; D unresolved. This CDR3 comprises 13 residues. Germline values: CDR1 GTSNPN, CDR2 SVGIG (reference sequence). V lost 0 bases to trimming and J lost 1 base, with 6 bases between them. CDR3 region: CAWSVTVQETQYF. Here the CDR3 DNA reads TGTGCCTGGAGTGTAACAGTCCAAGAGACCCAGTACTTC.

This clone was seen a handful of times. The J gene is TRBJ1-1, the V gene TRBV7-2; D not certain. V lost 3 bases to trimming and J lost 1 base, with 6 bases between them. Germline assignment: CDR1 SGHTA and CDR2 FQGNSA. The length of the CDR3 is 13 residues. CDR3 bases: TGTGCCAGCAGCTTCTGGGGGAACACTGAAGCTTTCTTT. It specifies CASSFWGNTEAFF.

This clone was seen a few times. The V call is TRBV7-2, the J call TRBJ2-5; no clear D gene. Looked up from germline, CDR1 is SGHTA and CDR2 is FQGNSA. V was pared by 3 bases and J by 4 bases, with 6 bases between. The CDR3 is 12 amino acids. CDR3 protein: CASSFHVETQYF. The DNA of the CDR3 is TGTGCCAGCAGCTTTCACGTAGAGACCCAGTACTTC.

The genes are TRBV4-1 and TRBJ1-2, with 8 bases aligning to TRBD1. V gave up 0 bases and J gave up 5 bases; unmatched junction bases: 5. The germline CDR1 and CDR2 sequences are MGHRA and YSYEKL. The CDR3 totals 15 residues. The CDR3 sequence is CASSQDSRGLYGYTF. The CDR3 DNA reads as TGCGCCAGCAGCCAAGATAGCAGGGGGCTTTATGGCTACACCTTC.

This chain connects TRBV27 to TRBJ2-3, with 7 bases lining up with TRBD2. Germline CDR1 is MNHEY and CDR2 is SMNVEV (reference sequence). This CDR3 has 15 amino acids. V was clipped by 5 bases and J by 2 bases; unmatched bases: 7. CDR3 in DNA: TGTGCCAGCAGTCCGGTAGGGACTAACACAGATACGCAGTATTTT. Its protein product is CASSPVGTNTDTQYF.

A few counts support this clone. The chain uses TRBV19 and TRBJ1-2; D uncertain. Germline V lookup: CDR1 LNHDA, CDR2 SQIVND (reference sequence). Deletions cut 5 bases from V and 6 bases from J, with 10 bases between. The CDR3 has 12 amino acids. The CDR3: CASSPSTNGYTF. In DNA form, the CDR3 reads TGTGCCAGTAGTCCCTCGACCAATGGCTACACCTTC.

The chain recombines TRBV29-1 with TRBJ1-1; no reliable D call. The CDR3 extends over 11 amino acids. Looked up from germline, CDR1 is SQVTM and CDR2 is ANQGSEA. V lost 3 bases and J lost 1, with 3 bases in between. CDR3 in DNA: TGCAGCGTTGAGGCGAACACTGAAGCTTTCTTT. Translated: CSVEANTEAFF. The full variable domain, rest sourced from reference TRBV29-1 and TRBJ1-1, is SAVISQKPSRDICQRGTSLTIQCQVDSQVTMMFWYRQQPGQSLTLIATANQGSEATYESGFVIDKFPISRPNLTFSTLTVSNMSPEDSSIYLCSVEANTEAFFGQGTRLTVV.

This clone was picked up a small number of times. The chain links TRBV7-6 to TRBJ2-5, with 9 bases aligning to TRBD1. Per the germline V gene, CDR1 is SGHVS and CDR2 is FNYEAQ. After removal of 4 bases from V and 1 base from J, the junction contained 4 bases not matched to a gene. This CDR3 spans 15 amino acids. DNA of the CDR3: TGTGCCAGCAGCTCAAACAGGGGGCCCCAAGAGACCCAGTACTTC. This sequence encodes CASSSNRGPQETQYF.

This rearrangement joins TRBV2 to TRBJ2-5; 7 nucleotides agree with TRBD1. The CDR3 is 15 residues long. Germline V gene sequence: CDR1 SNHLY, CDR2 FYNNEI. V shed 5 bases and J 2 bases; nucleotides not matched to a gene: 8. The CDR3, as DNA: TGTGCCAGCAGTCCCGACAGGGTTTGGCAAGAGACCCAGTACTTC. Amino acids: CASSPDRVWQETQYF.

The chain recombines TRBV5-1 with TRBJ1-1; perhaps TRBD1 as D (5 bases). The CDR3 extends over 14 amino acids. Germline CDR1 reads SGHRS; CDR2 reads YFSETQ. V lost 1 base to trimming and J lost 3 bases, with 10 bases between them. DNA for the CDR3: TGCGCCAGCAGCTTGTCCGGGGGAGACACTGAAGCTTTCTTT. It yields the protein CASSLSGGDTEAFF.

The chain employs TRBV18 and TRBJ1-1; D gene unclear. Germline loops: CDR1 KGHSH, CDR2 LQKENI. This CDR3 spans 12 amino acids. V gave up 5 bases and J gave up 6 bases, with 10 bases separating them. CDR3 DNA sequence: TGTGCCAGCTCAACCAGTAGTCCTGAAGCTTTCTTT. Translating it yields CASSTSSPEAFF.